These T cell receptor beta chains were read from a single sample in a study of human T cells and chemical hapten exposure. TCRdb re-analysed the RACE reads in MiXCR, keeping a single row per CDR3 protein. This table holds over 300,000 distinct CDR3 sequences, less than 6.5% found once. The sample was whole blood, taken in connection with sensitization to the hapten diphenylcyclopropenone (DPC). The receptors come from a woman in her forties or fifties with alopecia areata. Some clones in this sample may be carry-over from other donors' samples. Both conserved end residues are part of each CDR3. A D gene is named only where the DNA matches it firmly. Clone size appears in some rows only: once, few, many, or a class for an expanded clone.

J: TRBJ2-3; D: NA; size: few; V: TRBV3-1; DNA: TGTGCCAGCCGCGACAGACGAGATACGCAGTATTTT; CDR3: CASRDRRDTQYF
J: TRBJ2-7; D: NA; size: many; V: TRBV4-2; DNA: TGTGCCAGCAGCGCCGGGACGGCACTCGAGCAGTACTTC; CDR3: CASSAGTALEQYF
J: TRBJ1-3; D: NA; size: few; V: TRBV5-6; DNA: TGTGCCAGCAGTTCCCGAGGTTCTGGAAACACCATATATTTT; CDR3: CASSSRGSGNTIYF
J: TRBJ2-3; D: TRBD2; size: many; V: TRBV7-2; DNA: TGTGCCAGCAGCTTAGTGGGCGGGAGTCCCACAGATACGCAGTATTTT; CDR3: CASSLVGGSPTDTQYF
J: TRBJ1-1; D: TRBD1; size: many; V: TRBV9; DNA: TGTGCCAGCGGGAGAACAGGGGACACTGAAGCTTTCTTT; CDR3: CASGRTGDTEAFF
J: TRBJ2-3; D: NA; size: few; V: TRBV6-1; DNA: TGTGCCAGCAGGGGGTTTACAGATACGCAGTATTTT; CDR3: CASRGFTDTQYF
J: TRBJ2-5; D: TRBD1; size: NA; V: TRBV28; DNA: TGTGCCAGCAGCGGGACCGGGACAGGGGGCGGCCGGGAGACCCAGTACTTC; CDR3: CASSGTGTGGGRETQYF
J: TRBJ1-2; D: NA; size: few; V: TRBV7-9; DNA: TGTGCCAGCAGCTTAGTTTCAGACTTCTCCTATGGCTACACCTTC; CDR3: CASSLVSDFSYGYTF
J: TRBJ1-2; D: TRBD1; size: NA; V: TRBV6-5; DNA: TGTGCCAGCAATCCAGGACAGGGGAGCGGTGGCTACACCTTC; CDR3: CASNPGQGSGGYTF
J: TRBJ2-3; D: NA; size: many; V: TRBV3-1; DNA: TGTGCCAGCGGGAGCCGCACAGATACGCAGTATTTT; CDR3: CASGSRTDTQYF
J: TRBJ2-3; D: TRBD1; size: NA; V: TRBV20-1; DNA: TGCAGTGCCCCAGGAGGGACAGGTGTCCGATGGACAGATACGCAGTATTTT; CDR3: CSAPGGTGVRWTDTQYF
J: TRBJ2-5; D: TRBD1; size: many; V: TRBV6-5; DNA: TGTGCCAGCAGTTACAAGACAGGGGGGGGCCAGTACTTC; CDR3: CASSYKTGGGQYF
J: TRBJ2-7; D: TRBD2; size: NA; V: TRBV3-1; DNA: TGTGCCAGCAGCCAAGATCTGGGGGGGTCCTACGAGCAGTACTTC; CDR3: CASSQDLGGSYEQYF
J: TRBJ1-6; D: NA; size: many; V: TRBV5-1; DNA: TGCGCCAGCAGCTTGGGGGCCGGGTGGAATTCACCCCTCCACTTT; CDR3: CASSLGAGWNSPLHF
J: TRBJ1-2; D: NA; size: NA; V: TRBV12-3/TRBV12-4; DNA: TGTGCCAGCAGTTCTGAGACAGTAAGCTATGGCTACACCTTC; CDR3: CASSSETVSYGYTF
J: TRBJ2-1; D: NA; size: NA; V: TRBV6-5; DNA: TGTGCCAGCAGTTACTCGACGGGGACCTACAATGAGCAGTTCTTC; CDR3: CASSYSTGTYNEQFF
J: TRBJ1-1; D: NA; size: NA; V: TRBV6-2/TRBV6-3; DNA: TGTGCCAGCAATTCGAACACTGAAGCTTTCTTT; CDR3: CASNSNTEAFF
J: TRBJ2-7; D: NA; size: few; V: TRBV14; DNA: TGTGCCAGCAGCCTCTCACTAGTCTCCGAGCAGTACTTC; CDR3: CASSLSLVSEQYF
J: TRBJ2-5; D: NA; size: many; V: TRBV6-6; DNA: TGTGCCAGCAGTCCCTCTAAACAGGGAACGGGGGAGACCCAGTACTTC; CDR3: CASSPSKQGTGETQYF
J: TRBJ2-1; D: NA; size: NA; V: TRBV7-9; DNA: TGTGCCAGCAGTCTTCCCAGCGGATTCTACAATGAGCAGTTCTTC; CDR3: CASSLPSGFYNEQFF
J: TRBJ2-5; D: NA; size: many; V: TRBV4-3; DNA: TGCGCCAGCAGCCAAGGGGACGGCAGTCCGAGAGAAGAGACCCAGTACTTC; CDR3: CASSQGDGSPREETQYF
J: TRBJ2-4; D: NA; size: NA; V: TRBV7-2; DNA: TGTGCCAGCAGCCCAAAGTCGGACATTCAGTACTTC; CDR3: CASSPKSDIQYF
J: TRBJ2-5; D: NA; size: NA; V: TRBV12-3/TRBV12-4; DNA: TGTGCCAGCAGTTACGGGACTTCCCAAGAGACCCAGTACTTC; CDR3: CASSYGTSQETQYF
J: TRBJ1-1; D: TRBD1; size: NA; V: TRBV5-1; DNA: TGCGCCAGCAGCTTGGCCGGGACAGGGGGTGATACTGAAGCTTTCTTT; CDR3: CASSLAGTGGDTEAFF